Below are 25 T cell receptor beta chains sequenced from a single sample in a study of T cell repertoires in cytomegalovirus infection. TCRdb reanalysed the reads using MiXCR and keeps one entry per CDR3 protein. The table records nearly 550,000 distinct CDR3 sequences, 16% of them present only once. Sequencing input: CD8+ T cells from PBMCs. The receptor source for this set is a human donor in good health (CMV status not recorded). Some clones in this sample may be carry-over from other donors' samples.

This clonotype showed up many times. The chain employs TRBV27 and TRBJ2-4, with 7 nucleotides matching TRBD1. CDR3 length: 14 amino acids. V was pared by 0 bases and J by 6 bases, with 2 bases of the junction left unmatched. Germline V lookup: CDR1 MNHEY, CDR2 SMNVEV (reference sequence). The CDR3 coding sequence is TGTGCCAGCAGTTTATCTTGGGACAGAAACATTCAGTACTTC. This encodes CASSLSWDRNIQYF.

This clonotype occurred many times. This chain links TRBV12-3 or TRBV12-4 with TRBJ2-2; 7 bases match TRBD1. With V trimmed by 6 bases and J by 1 base, 2 bases remained unmatched. This CDR3 region has 14 residues. The CDR3 DNA follows: TGTGCCAGCAGAAACAGGGGGAACACCGGGGAGCTGTTTTTT. Translated, it gives CASRNRGNTGELFF.

With regard to this clonotype: Mismatch with germline at one junction end may stem from a read error. The chain employs TRBV5-6 and TRBJ2-1; D possibly corresponds to TRBD2 (6 bases). CDR1 SGHDT and CDR2 YYEEEE come from the germline V gene. This CDR3 region has 16 residues. CDR3 DNA: TGTGCAAGCAGGGCCTCCTTCGGGGGTACCTACAATGAGCAGTTCTTC. Its translation is CASRASFGGTYNEQFF.

The V gene is TRBV7-8, the J gene TRBJ2-7; the D gene is possibly TRBD1 (6 bases). Germline V gene sequence: CDR1 SGHVS, CDR2 FQNEAQ. Trimming shortened V by 1 base and J by 3 bases, and 13 bases separated the two germline ends. This CDR3 is built from 15 residues. This chain's CDR3 is CASSLEQGRFYEQYF. The CDR3 DNA reads TGTGCCAGCAGCTTAGAACAGGGACGGTTCTACGAGCAGTACTTC.

This clonotype has only a few counts. The chain joins TRBV12-5 to TRBJ2-7, with D possibly matching TRBD1 (5 bases). V gave up 7 bases and J gave up 2 bases, with 12 bases separating them. The CDR3 is 13 amino acids. Germline CDR1 and CDR2: LGHNT and FRNRAP. CDR3 sequence: CASATGIPYEQYF. In nucleotides, the CDR3 is TGTGCTAGTGCAACAGGTATTCCCTACGAGCAGTACTTC.

This clonotype appeared a few times. The gene calls are TRBV9 and TRBJ2-3; the D call may be TRBD1 or TRBD2 (5 bases each). V was pared by 3 bases and J by 2 bases, with 13 bases between. CDR3 length: 15 amino acids. The germline V gene has CDR1 SGDLS and CDR2 YYNGEE. This CDR3 is CASSGSGALTDTQYF. In DNA, the CDR3 is TGTGCCAGCAGCGGCTCCGGGGCCCTCACAGATACGCAGTATTTT.

The chain couples TRBV5-1 to TRBJ2-3; 9 bases are shared with TRBD2. The CDR3 runs to 16 residues. V lost 0 bases and J lost 8; bases outside the gene matches: 10. CDR1 and CDR2 from the germline V gene are SGHRS and YFSETQ. CDR3 nucleotides: TGCGCCAGCAGCTTGGGGCTAGCGGGACCCCCCAGTACGCAGTATTTT. This translates into CASSLGLAGPPSTQYF.

The rearrangement joins TRBV5-6 to TRBJ1-5, with 10 bases aligning to TRBD1. Germline CDR1 reads SGHDT; CDR2 reads YYEEEE. Trimming removed 4 bases from V and 6 bases from J; junction bases left unmatched: 7. The CDR3 covers 15 residues. The CDR3 is CASSPWDRGRQPQHF. CDR3 nucleotide sequence: TGTGCCAGCAGCCCCTGGGACAGGGGCCGTCAGCCCCAGCATTTT.

This clonotype was detected many times. This chain links TRBV6-1 with TRBJ2-5; 12 nucleotides line up with TRBD2. There are 20 residues in the CDR3. The germline V gene encodes CDR1 MNHNS and CDR2 SASEGT. Trimming at V came to 7 bases and at J to 3 bases, leaving 21 bases not matched to a gene. DNA for the CDR3: TGTGCCAGCATCAAATCTGGACTAGCGGGAAGGGGATCACCTAAAGAGACCCAGTACTTC. It is translated as CASIKSGLAGRGSPKETQYF.

The chain couples TRBV24-1 to TRBJ2-5; D gene uncertain. Trimming cost V 7 bases and J 2 bases, with 13 bases left between them. The germline gives CDR1 KGHDR, CDR2 SFDVKD. This CDR3 has 14 amino acids. The CDR3 sequence: CATREWQAQETQYF. CDR3 sequence (DNA): TGTGCCACCAGGGAGTGGCAGGCACAAGAGACCCAGTACTTC.

This clonotype was counted between two and nine times. The CDR3 sequence: CAITPGGEPPSSSYEQYF. CDR3 coding DNA: TGTGCCATCACCCCTGGGGGCGAGCCCCCTTCCTCTTCCTACGAGCAGTACTTC. The chain combines TRBV10-3 with TRBJ2-7; possible D gene TRBD1, 6 bases. The CDR3 is made up of 18 amino acids. Trimming removed 7 bases from V and 1 base from J, with 26 bases in between. The germline CDR1 and CDR2 sequences are ENHRY and SYGVKD.

In its sample, this clonotype was seen many times. The chain links TRBV6-2 or TRBV6-3 to TRBJ2-7; TRBD1 matches 7 bases. Germline V lookup: CDR1 MNHEY, CDR2 SVGEGT. The CDR3 sequence is 13 residues long. The trim removed 4 bases at V and 2 bases at J, leaving 2 bases unmatched. The CDR3 nucleotides are TGTGCCAGCAGTTCGAGGGGGCCCTACGAGCAGTACTTC. Translation gives CASSSRGPYEQYF.

The table lists this clonotype with many counts. V gene TRBV5-1 combines with J gene TRBJ2-2, with D unresolved. The V end lost 4 bases, the J end lost 6 bases, and 7 bases lay between the germline ends. Germline V gene data show CDR1 as SGHRS and CDR2 as YFSETQ. The CDR3 consists of 12 residues. The DNA of the CDR3 is TGCGCCAGCAGCCGCTTGCCCGGGGAGCTGTTTTTT. It encodes CASSRLPGELFF.

There are many counts of this clonotype. This chain links TRBV12-3 or TRBV12-4 with TRBJ2-7; TRBD2 matches at 13 bases. V gave up 6 bases and J gave up 2 bases; unmatched junction bases: 7. The CDR3 loop spans 16 amino acids. In nucleotides, the CDR3 is TGTGCCAGCAGCCCCCATGGACTAGCGGGAGCCTACGAGCAGTACTTC. This gives the protein CASSPHGLAGAYEQYF.

The rearrangement joins TRBV19 to TRBJ2-2, with unresolved D. Germline V gene data show CDR1 as LNHDA and CDR2 as SQIVND (reference sequence). V was trimmed by 6 bases and J by 6 bases, leaving 26 bases between them. This CDR3 has 18 amino acids. The chain's CDR3 is CASRGFGPFSGIAGELFF. The CDR3 DNA reads TGTGCCAGTAGGGGATTCGGCCCCTTCTCAGGTATCGCCGGGGAGCTGTTTTTT.

The V and J genes are TRBV27 and TRBJ2-1; 7 bases align to TRBD1. The CDR3 loop spans 12 amino acids. Germline CDR1 MNHEY, CDR2 SMNVEV (reference sequence). V shed 8 bases and J 7 bases; nucleotides not matched to a gene: 5. CDR3 nucleotides: TGTGCCAGCCGACAGGGTTCGAATGAGCAGTTCTTC. This gives the protein CASRQGSNEQFF.

This clonotype was found many times. This rearrangement joins TRBV10-2 to TRBJ2-7, with 13 bases fitting TRBD2. Per the germline V gene, CDR1 is WSHSY and CDR2 is SAAADI. CDR3 length: 15 residues. The ends lost 5 bases at V and 0 bases at J; junction bases unmatched: 1. CDR3 nucleotides: TGCGCCAGCAGTACTAGCGGGAGGGTCTCCTACGAGCAGTACTTC. Translated, it gives CASSTSGRVSYEQYF.

This clonotype was recorded at least ten times. The chain uses TRBV28 and TRBJ2-4; a weak D match, TRBD1 (5 bases). Trimming pared 3 bases from V and 5 bases from J, leaving 11 bases between. Germline V lookup: CDR1 MDHEN, CDR2 SYDVKM. This CDR3 region has 14 residues. The chain's CDR3 is CASSLDTPENIQYF. The CDR3 region has the DNA TGTGCCAGCAGTTTGGACACCCCAGAAAACATTCAGTACTTC.

A remark on this clonotype: Relative to the germline gene, one junction end is altered; a read error may explain this. This chain links TRBV27 with TRBJ2-1, with a possible D match to TRBD2 (7 bases). Germline CDR1 is MNHEY and CDR2 is SMNVEV (reference sequence). The CDR3 has 16 amino acids. The CDR3 protein is CASSLSGGASYNEPFF. CDR3 coding DNA: TGTGCCAGCAGTTTATCGGGGGGGGCCTCCTACAATGAGCCGTTCTTC.

The chain joins TRBV10-3 to TRBJ1-5; TRBD1 matches 8 bases. V shed 2 bases and J 6 bases; nucleotides not matched to a gene: 3. The CDR3 is 14 residues long. Germline lookup yields CDR1 ENHRY and CDR2 SYGVKD. In nucleotides, the CDR3 is TGTGCCATCAGTGAGGGAACAGGGGGTCAGCCCCAGCATTTT. Its protein is CAISEGTGGQPQHF.

In its sample, this clonotype was seen many times. The chain couples TRBV10-3 to TRBJ2-5; 8 bases fit TRBD2. The CDR3 consists of 13 residues. Per germline, CDR1 ENHRY and CDR2 SYGVKD. V was pared by 10 bases and J by 5 bases, with 9 bases of the junction left unmatched. This chain's CDR3 is CATSGRGAETQYF. CDR3 in DNA: TGTGCCACGTCGGGGCGGGGGGCTGAGACCCAGTACTTC.

V is TRBV15 and J is TRBJ1-6; D not certain. Trimming shortened V by 3 bases and J by 0 bases, and 9 bases separated the two germline ends. The CDR3 spans 16 residues. CDR1 and CDR2 (germline): LNHNV, YYDKDF (reference sequence). CDR3 protein: CATSRSRSSYNSPLHF. CDR3 DNA sequence: TGTGCCACCAGCAGGTCGCGAAGCTCCTATAATTCACCCCTCCACTTT.

This clonotype appeared many times. J is TRBJ1-6 and V is TRBV2, with D possibly being TRBD1 (5 bases). The CDR3 length is 16 residues. Germline CDR1 and CDR2: SNHLY and FYNNEI. V dropped 2 bases and J dropped 9 bases, with 17 bases sitting between them. The CDR3 nucleotides read TGTGCCAGCAGTGAACTGGACGGGACCTCGGGTTCACCCCTCCACTTT. The encoded protein is CASSELDGTSGSPLHF. Looking up the rest from reference TRBV2 and TRBJ1-6 gives the full variable domain: EPEVTQTPSHQVTQMGQEVILRCVPISNHLYFYWYRQILGQKVEFLVSFYNNEISEKSEIFDDQFSVERPDGSNFTLKIRSTKLEDSAMYFCASSELDGTSGSPLHFGNGTRLTVT.

The chain couples TRBV4-1 to TRBJ1-1; tentatively, D is TRBD1 (6 bases). This CDR3 is 16 amino acids long. V dropped 0 bases and J dropped 1 base, with 12 bases sitting between them. Germline lookup yields CDR1 MGHRA and CDR2 YSYEKL. CDR3 sequence (DNA): TGCGCCAGCAGCCAAGAAGGGGGGCTGGGGAACACTGAAGCTTTCTTT. This codes for CASSQEGGLGNTEAFF.

In this sample, this clonotype turned up many times. V gene TRBV7-2 combines with J gene TRBJ2-7; D gene unclear. The V and J ends lost 4 bases and 4 bases respectively, with 14 bases between them. In germline, CDR1 is SGHTA, CDR2 FQGNSA. This CDR3 has 14 residues. The CDR3 nucleotides read TGTGCCAGCAGCTCCCTCACCGATATATACGAGCAGTACTTC. Its translation: CASSSLTDIYEQYF.